This TCR beta chain is drawn from a study of blood T cells in healthy people across ages. Details on this clonotype: What it binds is not known.

A second PCR of about 7 to 12 cycles used a sample-barcoded 5' primer and a J-beta primer mix. Sequencing of every sample gave 2.5 million or more CDR3-containing paired-end reads. TCRdb reprocessed the 5' RACE reads via MiXCR and lists one record per CDR3 protein. Of fewer than 800,000 distinct CDR3 sequences in the sample, 49% were seen once. Germline assignment: CDR1 ENHRY and CDR2 SYGVKD. Trimming took off 8 bases at V and 5 bases at J, with 15 bases between the two ends. CDR3 length equals 13 residues. General study findings and limits: PBMCs went unsorted, and a conclusive naive versus antigen-experienced comparison was therefore prevented.

Total RNA was extracted at no less than 6 micrograms per sample. Sequenced input: blood. The V call is TRBV10-3, the J call TRBJ1-2; TRBD1 might be the D (5 bases). The source is a woman aged 55 to 70 in good health. CDR3 in amino acids: CAIREGQSYGYTF. CDR3 nucleotide sequence: TGTGCCATCCGGGAGGGGCAATCTTATGGCTACACCTTC.